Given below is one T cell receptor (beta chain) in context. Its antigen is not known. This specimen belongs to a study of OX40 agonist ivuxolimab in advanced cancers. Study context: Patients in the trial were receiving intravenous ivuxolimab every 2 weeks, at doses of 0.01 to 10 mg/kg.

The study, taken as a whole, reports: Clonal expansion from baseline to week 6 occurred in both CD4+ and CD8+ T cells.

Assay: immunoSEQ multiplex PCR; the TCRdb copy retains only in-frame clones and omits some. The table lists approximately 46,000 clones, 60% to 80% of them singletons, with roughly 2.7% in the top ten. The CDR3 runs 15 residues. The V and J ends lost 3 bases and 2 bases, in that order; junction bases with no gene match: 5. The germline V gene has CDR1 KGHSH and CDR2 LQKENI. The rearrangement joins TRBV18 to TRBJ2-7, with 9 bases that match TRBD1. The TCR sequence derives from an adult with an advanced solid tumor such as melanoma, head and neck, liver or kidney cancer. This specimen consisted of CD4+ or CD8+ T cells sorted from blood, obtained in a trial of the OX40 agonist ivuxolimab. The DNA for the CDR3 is TGTGCCAGCTCACCGGGACAGGGAGGTGCCTACGAGCAGTACTTC. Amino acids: CASSPGQGGAYEQYF.